This T cell receptor (beta chain) was sequenced in a study of Graves' ophthalmopathy and Graves' hyperthyroidism. Notes on the study in general: Progression of ophthalmopathy was predicted by the model with about 66% sensitivity and around 72% specificity.

This clonotype was counted only a few times. Its specificity is unknown. From RNA, the CDR3 regions of TCR beta chains were amplified and sequenced. HTBI-primed first-round RT-PCR preceded second-round multiplex PCR. TCRdb analysed the multiplex PCR reads with MiXCR anew, one entry per CDR3 protein. Here the sample spans hundreds of thousands of distinct CDR3 sequences, 21% being singletons. Trimming took 6 bases from V and 3 from J; bases not matched to a gene: 12. Per germline, CDR1 DFQATT and CDR2 SNEGSKA (reference sequence). This CDR3 has 15 residues. Ineligible for inclusion were patients with other autoimmune diseases, uncontrolled infections, pregnancy or lactation.

Sequencing was done on a sample of peripheral blood. The receptor's source is a woman younger than 30 with stable Graves' hyperthyroidism. The chain combines TRBV20-1 with TRBJ2-7, with 9 bases matching TRBD1. The chain's CDR3 is CSAHNLQGAGYEQYF. The DNA for the CDR3 is TGCAGTGCACACAACTTACAGGGGGCAGGCTACGAGCAGTACTTC.